This paragraph reports one T cell receptor (beta chain). The record originates from a study of tumor-infiltrating lymphocytes in localized non-small cell lung cancer. Repertoires were generated with immunoSEQ multiplex PCR, while TCRdb's copy carries only in-frame clones and drops some. The sample holds about 16,000 clones, around 70% seen once. CDR3 length: 14 amino acids. Germline V lookup: CDR1 MNHNY, CDR2 SVGAGI (reference sequence). Trimming pared 0 bases from V and 3 bases from J, leaving 8 bases between. This chain uses TRBV6-6 with TRBJ1-1; tentative D call: TRBD1 (6 bases). Sequenced input: lung tumor tissue. This sequence was found in a human donor with non-small cell lung cancer. CDR3 sequence (DNA): TGTGCCAGCAGTTACTCACAGGGATACACTGAAGCTTTCTTT. The encoded protein is CASSYSQGYTEAFF.